This T cell receptor (beta chain) was sequenced during a study of OX40 agonist ivuxolimab in advanced cancers. Study-wide background: The patients received agonistic anti-OX40 (CD134) antibody ivuxolimab.

The CDR3 has 13 amino acids. Germline CDR1 is LNHDA and CDR2 is SQIVND (reference sequence). The trim removed 6 bases at V and 6 bases at J, leaving 4 bases unmatched. Produced via immunoSEQ multiplex PCR; TCRdb's table is partial and in-frame only. This sample carries around 92,000 clones, 75% to 90% of them seen once, and the ten largest clones take 2.5% to 3%. Sequenced material: CD4+ or CD8+ T cells sorted from blood, taken in a trial of the OX40 agonist ivuxolimab. This rearrangement joins TRBV19 to TRBJ2-3; 9 bases agree with TRBD2. This TCR derives from an adult with an advanced solid tumor such as melanoma, head and neck, liver or kidney cancer. The CDR3 region has the DNA TGTGCCAGTAGGGCGGGGGGGTCTGATACGCAGTATTTT. Encoded protein: CASRAGGSDTQYF.